This is a list of T cell receptor beta chains from one sample in a study of blood T cell repertoires in COVID-19. The repertoire was sequenced with immunoSEQ multiplex PCR; TCRdb's copy has only in-frame clones and lacks some. The sample contains fewer than 250,000 clones, 85% to 90% of which appear only once. The sequencing input was PBMCs or T cells enriched from blood (not recorded which). Source of these receptors: a man in his fifties or sixties who had been exposed to COVID-19. Each CDR3 is given with its conserved first and last residue. The D gene is left open where the match is weak. For some rows the clone size is stated as once, few or many, or as a class when expanded; others skip it.

J gene: TRBJ2-7; V gene: TRBV6-5; CDR3 length: 15; clone size: .; D gene: .; CDR3 DNA: TGTGCCAGCAGTTACTCGATTTCCAGAACCTACGAGCAGTACTTC; CDR3 protein: CASSYSISRTYEQYF
J gene: TRBJ1-1; V gene: TRBV10-3; CDR3 length: 14; clone size: .; D gene: .; CDR3 DNA: TGTGCCATCAGTGATCATAGGACGGGGACTGAAGCTTTCTTT; CDR3 protein: CAISDHRTGTEAFF
J gene: TRBJ1-3; V gene: TRBV30; CDR3 length: 13; clone size: once; D gene: TRBD1; CDR3 DNA: TGTGCCTGGGACAGGGGATTGGGAAACACCATATATTTT; CDR3 protein: CAWDRGLGNTIYF
J gene: TRBJ2-6; V gene: TRBV28; CDR3 length: 16; clone size: .; D gene: .; CDR3 DNA: TGTGCCAGCAGTTCCCCTGGGCTATCTGGGGCCAACGTCCTGACTTTC; CDR3 protein: CASSSPGLSGANVLTF
J gene: TRBJ2-5; V gene: TRBV7-8; CDR3 length: 14; clone size: .; D gene: .; CDR3 DNA: TGTGCCAGCAGCTTCTCCGGGGGCCAAGAGACCCAGTACTTC; CDR3 protein: CASSFSGGQETQYF
J gene: TRBJ2-3; V gene: TRBV5-1; CDR3 length: 16; clone size: .; D gene: TRBD2; CDR3 DNA: TGCGCCAGCAGCTTGACTAGCGGGCAATCCACAGATACGCAGTATTTT; CDR3 protein: CASSLTSGQSTDTQYF
J gene: TRBJ1-1; V gene: TRBV29-1; CDR3 length: 13; clone size: .; D gene: .; CDR3 DNA: TGCAGCGTGATGACAGGTGGGAACACTGAAGCTTTCTTT; CDR3 protein: CSVMTGGNTEAFF
J gene: TRBJ2-1; V gene: TRBV11-2; CDR3 length: 15; clone size: .; D gene: TRBD2; CDR3 DNA: TGTGCCAGCAGCTTAAGACTAGCGGGAGACAATGAGCAGTTCTTC; CDR3 protein: CASSLRLAGDNEQFF
J gene: TRBJ1-3; V gene: TRBV5-1; CDR3 length: 16; clone size: .; D gene: TRBD1; CDR3 DNA: TGCGCCAGCAGATCCGGACAGGCCTACTCTGGAAACACCATATATTTT; CDR3 protein: CASRSGQAYSGNTIYF
J gene: TRBJ1-5; V gene: TRBV19; CDR3 length: 16; clone size: .; D gene: .; CDR3 DNA: TGTGCCAGTAGTAGGCGTCCGGGGGAGAGTAATCAGCCCCAGCATTTT; CDR3 protein: CASSRRPGESNQPQHF
J gene: TRBJ1-1; V gene: TRBV28; CDR3 length: 16; clone size: .; D gene: TRBD1; CDR3 DNA: TGTGCCAGCAGTTTACCGGACAGGGGGACCAACACTGAAGCTTTCTTT; CDR3 protein: CASSLPDRGTNTEAFF
J gene: TRBJ2-3; V gene: TRBV5-1; CDR3 length: 14; clone size: .; D gene: TRBD1; CDR3 DNA: TGCGCCAGCAGCCTGGGACAGAGCACAGATACGCAGTATTTT; CDR3 protein: CASSLGQSTDTQYF
J gene: TRBJ2-3; V gene: TRBV7-9; CDR3 length: 19; clone size: .; D gene: TRBD2; CDR3 DNA: TGTGCCAGCAGCTTAGTTTGGACTAGCGGGGATACTAGCACAGATACGCAGTATTTT; CDR3 protein: CASSLVWTSGDTSTDTQYF
J gene: TRBJ2-1; V gene: TRBV30; CDR3 length: 17; clone size: .; D gene: TRBD2; CDR3 DNA: TGTGCCTGGAGTGTACGACCCAGCGCGGGAGCGTCGAATGAGCAGTTCTTC; CDR3 protein: CAWSVRPSAGASNEQFF
J gene: TRBJ2-3; V gene: TRBV6-5; CDR3 length: 14; clone size: .; D gene: TRBD1; CDR3 DNA: TGTGCCAGCAGTTTCCGGACAGGGCCGGATACGCAGTATTTT; CDR3 protein: CASSFRTGPDTQYF
J gene: TRBJ1-2; V gene: TRBV28; CDR3 length: 14; clone size: .; D gene: .; CDR3 DNA: TGTGCCAGCAGTTCGGGTCCCCGTGACGTTAGCTACACCTTC; CDR3 protein: CASSSGPRDVSYTF
J gene: TRBJ2-5; V gene: TRBV29-1; CDR3 length: 14; clone size: .; D gene: .; CDR3 DNA: TGCAGCGTTGAAGGCCAGGGTGCCCGAGAGACCCAGTACTTC; CDR3 protein: CSVEGQGARETQYF
J gene: TRBJ1-2; V gene: TRBV5-1; CDR3 length: 13; clone size: .; D gene: TRBD1; CDR3 DNA: TGCGCCAGCAGCTCGGGACAGGGTGATGGCTACACCTTC; CDR3 protein: CASSSGQGDGYTF
J gene: TRBJ1-1; V gene: TRBV27; CDR3 length: 15; clone size: .; D gene: TRBD1; CDR3 DNA: TGTGCCAGCAGTCCACGACAGGGGTGGGACACTGAAGCTTTCTTT; CDR3 protein: CASSPRQGWDTEAFF
J gene: TRBJ2-1; V gene: TRBV5-1; CDR3 length: 17; clone size: .; D gene: TRBD2; CDR3 DNA: TGCGCCAGCAGCTTGGGGCTAGCGGGAGGACGGTACAATGAGCAGTTCTTC; CDR3 protein: CASSLGLAGGRYNEQFF
J gene: TRBJ1-2; V gene: TRBV29-1; CDR3 length: 14; clone size: .; D gene: .; CDR3 DNA: TGCAGCGTTGCGGTCAATTCGCCGTACTATGGCTACACCTTC; CDR3 protein: CSVAVNSPYYGYTF
J gene: TRBJ1-2; V gene: TRBV6-6; CDR3 length: 13; clone size: .; D gene: .; CDR3 DNA: TGTGCCAGCAGTTACGGTGGCAACTATGGCTACACCTTC; CDR3 protein: CASSYGGNYGYTF
J gene: TRBJ2-5; V gene: TRBV4-1; CDR3 length: 14; clone size: .; D gene: TRBD2; CDR3 DNA: TGCGCCAGCAGTCGCGGGGGGGCCTTGGAGACCCAGTACTTC; CDR3 protein: CASSRGGALETQYF
J gene: TRBJ1-1; V gene: TRBV11-3; CDR3 length: 16; clone size: .; D gene: .; CDR3 DNA: TGTGCCAGCAGCTTACCGTGGGGAGGGGGGGCGACTGAAGCTTTCTTT; CDR3 protein: CASSLPWGGGATEAFF
J gene: TRBJ2-5; V gene: TRBV28; CDR3 length: 14; clone size: .; D gene: .; CDR3 DNA: TGTGCCAGCAGTCCCTGGGACACGAAAGAGACCCAGTACTTC; CDR3 protein: CASSPWDTKETQYF
J gene: TRBJ1-2; V gene: TRBV5-4; CDR3 length: 15; clone size: .; D gene: TRBD1; CDR3 DNA: TGTGCCAGCAGCTCCGGGACAGGGGGAGACTATGGCTACACCTTC; CDR3 protein: CASSSGTGGDYGYTF
J gene: TRBJ1-2; V gene: TRBV5-5; CDR3 length: 14; clone size: .; D gene: .; CDR3 DNA: TGTGCCAGCAGCCACGGGTTTTTACAGGGTGGTTACACCTTC; CDR3 protein: CASSHGFLQGGYTF
J gene: TRBJ2-1; V gene: TRBV28; CDR3 length: 15; clone size: .; D gene: TRBD1; CDR3 DNA: TGTGCCAGCGGTGGTCGGGACAGATCCTACAATGAGCAGTTCTTC; CDR3 protein: CASGGRDRSYNEQFF
J gene: TRBJ2-7; V gene: TRBV28; CDR3 length: 15; clone size: few; D gene: .; CDR3 DNA: TGTGCCAGCAGTCGAGCCGGGGACATAACCCCAGGGCAGTACTTC; CDR3 protein: CASSRAGDITPGQYF
J gene: TRBJ2-1; V gene: TRBV7-9; CDR3 length: 13; clone size: .; D gene: .; CDR3 DNA: TGTGCCAGCTCCGGAGACCCCTACAATGAGCAGTTCTTC; CDR3 protein: CASSGDPYNEQFF
J gene: TRBJ1-2; V gene: TRBV6-5; CDR3 length: 16; clone size: .; D gene: .; CDR3 DNA: TGTGCCAGCAGTTACTCGAACCCGGGTAGGGGTTATGGCTACACCTTC; CDR3 protein: CASSYSNPGRGYGYTF
J gene: TRBJ1-5; V gene: TRBV10-3; CDR3 length: 15; clone size: .; D gene: .; CDR3 DNA: TGTGCCATCTCCCTGGGGGGGGCGTCCGATCAGCCCCAGCATTTT; CDR3 protein: CAISLGGASDQPQHF
J gene: TRBJ1-2; V gene: TRBV28; CDR3 length: 13; clone size: .; D gene: TRBD1; CDR3 DNA: TGTGCCAGCAGTTCCCCGGACAGGGCTGGCTACACCTTC; CDR3 protein: CASSSPDRAGYTF
J gene: TRBJ2-1; V gene: TRBV11-3; CDR3 length: 14; clone size: .; D gene: .; CDR3 DNA: TGTGCCAGCAGCTTCGGCGGTGACAGGAATGAGCAGTTCTTC; CDR3 protein: CASSFGGDRNEQFF
J gene: TRBJ1-2; V gene: TRBV5-1; CDR3 length: 15; clone size: .; D gene: TRBD1; CDR3 DNA: TGCGCCAGCAGCTTGGGTGACAGGGTGAACTATGGCTACACCTTC; CDR3 protein: CASSLGDRVNYGYTF
J gene: TRBJ1-1; V gene: TRBV5-1; CDR3 length: 15; clone size: .; D gene: TRBD1; CDR3 DNA: TGCGCCAGCAGCGGCCCGACAGGGGGTTTCACTGAAGCTTTCTTT; CDR3 protein: CASSGPTGGFTEAFF
J gene: TRBJ1-5; V gene: TRBV6-5; CDR3 length: 14; clone size: .; D gene: TRBD1; CDR3 DNA: TGTGCCACCAAGACAGGGGACTCCAATCAGCCCCAGCATTTT; CDR3 protein: CATKTGDSNQPQHF
J gene: TRBJ2-3; V gene: TRBV11-2; CDR3 length: 14; clone size: .; D gene: TRBD1; CDR3 DNA: TGTGCCAGCAGCTCCCGACAGGGCAGCGATACGCAGTATTTT; CDR3 protein: CASSSRQGSDTQYF
J gene: TRBJ1-2; V gene: TRBV2; CDR3 length: 14; clone size: .; D gene: .; CDR3 DNA: TGTGCCAGCAGTGAGGCAGGGAACATCTATGGCTACACCTTC; CDR3 protein: CASSEAGNIYGYTF
J gene: TRBJ2-1; V gene: TRBV7-3; CDR3 length: 16; clone size: few; D gene: TRBD2; CDR3 DNA: TGTGCCAGCAGCCTAGGAGGGGCTGGGAGGGCCAATGAGCAGTTCTTC; CDR3 protein: CASSLGGAGRANEQFF
J gene: TRBJ1-2; V gene: TRBV19; CDR3 length: 17; clone size: .; D gene: TRBD1; CDR3 DNA: TGTGCCAGTAGTGACCCTCGAAGGGGGCATCCGGGCTATGGCTACACCTTC; CDR3 protein: CASSDPRRGHPGYGYTF
J gene: TRBJ2-7; V gene: TRBV9; CDR3 length: 16; clone size: .; D gene: TRBD2; CDR3 DNA: TGTGCCAGCAGCCCCCGGGGGACTAGCGGGGCTTACGAGCAGTACTTC; CDR3 protein: CASSPRGTSGAYEQYF
J gene: TRBJ2-7; V gene: TRBV7-9; CDR3 length: 15; clone size: .; D gene: .; CDR3 DNA: TGTGCCAGCAGCTTAGTGAGGGATTACCTATACGAGCAGTACTTC; CDR3 protein: CASSLVRDYLYEQYF
J gene: TRBJ2-2; V gene: TRBV7-3; CDR3 length: 17; clone size: .; D gene: TRBD2; CDR3 DNA: TGTGCCAGCAGCTCGCGAGGACTAGCGGGAGGAACCGGGGAGCTGTTTTTT; CDR3 protein: CASSSRGLAGGTGELFF
J gene: TRBJ1-2; V gene: TRBV5-1; CDR3 length: 14; clone size: .; D gene: .; CDR3 DNA: TGCGCCAGCAGCTTAGTACAGGGCGAGCTCGGCTACACCTTC; CDR3 protein: CASSLVQGELGYTF
J gene: TRBJ1-1; V gene: TRBV5-1; CDR3 length: 14; clone size: .; D gene: .; CDR3 DNA: TGCGCCAGCAGCCGCCAGGACGGGGAGCGTGAGGCTTTCTTT; CDR3 protein: CASSRQDGEREAFF
J gene: TRBJ2-4; V gene: TRBV27; CDR3 length: 14; clone size: .; D gene: .; CDR3 DNA: TGTGCCAGCAGACCTCTGGGGGGAGGAGACATTCAGTACTTC; CDR3 protein: CASRPLGGGDIQYF
J gene: TRBJ1-2; V gene: TRBV25-1; CDR3 length: 14; clone size: .; D gene: .; CDR3 DNA: TGTGCCAGCAGTGAATTGGAAAGGGAGCGCGGCTACACCTTC; CDR3 protein: CASSELERERGYTF
J gene: TRBJ1-2; V gene: TRBV4-2; CDR3 length: 14; clone size: .; D gene: .; CDR3 DNA: TGTGCCAGCAGCCAAGTTCAGGCCAACTATGGCTACACCTTC; CDR3 protein: CASSQVQANYGYTF
J gene: TRBJ1-6; V gene: TRBV28; CDR3 length: 17; clone size: .; D gene: TRBD1; CDR3 DNA: TGTGCCAGCAGTTTCCCCTGGGGACAGGGAAAAAGTTCACCCCTCCACTTT; CDR3 protein: CASSFPWGQGKSSPLHF
J gene: TRBJ1-4; V gene: TRBV3-1/TRBV3-2; CDR3 length: 13; clone size: few; D gene: .; CDR3 DNA: TGTGCCAGCAGCCATCACTCTAATGAAAAACTGTTTTTT; CDR3 protein: CASSHHSNEKLFF
J gene: TRBJ1-5; V gene: TRBV19; CDR3 length: 13; clone size: .; D gene: .; CDR3 DNA: TGTGCCAGTAGTAAAACAGGGAATCAGCCCCAGCATTTT; CDR3 protein: CASSKTGNQPQHF
J gene: TRBJ2-2; V gene: TRBV9; CDR3 length: 12; clone size: .; D gene: .; CDR3 DNA: TGTGCCACCCAGGGGATCACCGGGGAGCTGTTTTTT; CDR3 protein: CATQGITGELFF